This T cell receptor beta chain is from a study of tumor-infiltrating lymphocytes in primary liver carcinoma (TCRdb year 2017). Background on the whole study: Between November 2015 and early 2016, about 5 patients in China with histopathologically diagnosed primary liver carcinoma had their tumors surgically resected. Hepatocellular carcinoma (four) or combined HCC and intrahepatic cholangiocarcinoma (one) was present in the five patients, who were three men and two women aged 30 to 69 years. The tumors of the five patients were staged as T1-T3 N0M0, with maximum diameters ranging from about 4.2 to 11 cm. Roughly 3.5 to 7.13 million productive TCRbeta reads were obtained per sample, and no significant difference in read depth was found between tissue types. The study combined TCRbeta repertoire sequencing, expression microarrays and whole-exome sequencing across five regions of each liver tumor, with adjacent normal tissue and blood. A total of 35 or so specimens from 5 patients went through TCRbeta repertoire sequencing, namely 25 tumor regions, 5 adjacent noncancerous liver tissues and 5 peripheral blood samples. Repertoires from technical replicates were highly reproducible, with mean shared-clone rates roughly 0.87 and correlation coefficients above 0.95.

V is pruned by 7 bases and J by 4 bases, leaving 10 bases of the junction without a gene match. Reading the germline V gene gives CDR1 SGHAT and CDR2 FQNNGV. From cysteine to phenylalanine, the CDR3 is 15 amino acids long. The DNA shown is the 45-base CDR3, in frame from base 1. What the study reported, not specific to this receptor: Because sequencing covered only the TCR beta chain and unpaired alpha chains were not captured, true repertoire diversity is likely underestimated. Pairs of tumor regions showed greater repertoire overlap (mean about 35%) than tumor-adjacent pairs (approximately 17%) or tumor-blood pairs (roughly 15%), which is consistent with antigen-driven expansion. The top 250 clones made up a significantly larger repertoire fraction in tumors than in blood (p = 0.039). Because the samples were bulk and unsorted, CD4+ and CD8+ T cell repertoires could not be compared. Only five patients were included in the study, and the authors note that the findings should be validated in a larger study.

TCRbeta-specific cDNA was reverse-transcribed from roughly 500 ng total RNA using a constant-region primer and ProtoScript II reverse transcriptase. Three nested multiplex PCR rounds, following a slightly modified ARM-PCR procedure, were used to build the TCRbeta libraries. Multiplex TRBV1-TRBV30 forward primers and a Cbeta reverse primer were used in the first two PCR rounds, each of which was run for 10 to 11 cycles. Sample barcodes and Illumina adapters were added in a final 25-cycle PCR with Deep VentR polymerase. Before sequencing, amplicons of 200-500 bp were gel-purified using a QIAquick gel extraction kit. TCRbeta amplicons were sequenced on an Illumina HiSeq 2500 with 250-bp paired-end reads. From the authors' description of their analysis: Reads were quality-trimmed with Trimmomatic v0.33, and paired reads were merged with FLASH v1.2.11 to recover full CDR3 sequences. V, D and J germline segments were assigned to the rearranged TCRbeta sequences by MiGEC v1.2.1b. Clonotype statistics and Shannon-Wiener diversity indices were computed with VDJtools v1.0.0. To reduce sampling bias, subsequent analyses other than the diversity analysis used only the 250 most abundant clonotypes in each sample. TCRdb itself trimmed the public reads at Q25 with fastp, ran MiXCR and retained productive beta chains. All rows with the same CDR3 protein become a single entry with the most common DNA and genes. Clone size and V and J calls follow TCRdb, not the original study. The sample table records approximately 340,000 distinct CDR3 sequences; less than 75% of these occur just once. Under 8.5% of the sample lies in the top ten.

In this sample, this clonotype turned up many times. The specificity of this receptor is unknown. No much larger clone is present one base from it, and per-base qualities are unavailable. Blood RNA was extracted from unsorted whole blood using TRIzol reagent, and germline DNA was obtained with the DNeasy Blood & Tissue kit. Patients had chronic HBV infection and were treatment-naive at sampling. Around 3.9 milliliters of peripheral blood were collected into K2EDTA tubes before surgery. The specimen was peripheral blood. The receptor was isolated from a man aged 35 to 55 with primary liver carcinoma and hepatitis B virus infection. The sequence links TRBV11-2 to TRBJ1-1, and TRBD1 aligns with 9 junction nucleotides. The CDR3 region reads CASTQDRGSFTEAFF. The nucleotide sequence is given as TGTGCCAGCACCCAGGACAGGGGAAGCTTCACTGAAGCTTTCTTT.